This T cell receptor (beta chain) was profiled in a study of regulatory T cells in long-lasting Graves disease. Time point given: newly diagnosed GD, antithyroid drugs for less than 3 months. From RNA extracted from PBMCs, the TCR library was made. Arm-PCR of CDR3 regions and iRepertoire HTBI primers were the basis on which TCR beta libraries were built. Via MiXCR, TCRdb re-called the multiplex PCR reads, giving one row per CDR3 protein. In the table there are roughly 530,000 distinct CDR3 sequences, roughly a sixth of which are singletons. This clonotype came up many times. Germline V CDR1 and CDR2: DFQATT, SNEGSKA (reference sequence). There are 13 residues in the CDR3. Trimming cost V 6 bases and J 8 bases, with 16 bases left between them. This sample also belongs to another study, concerning T cells in Graves' hyperthyroidism and ophthalmopathy.

The genes are TRBV20-1 and TRBJ1-4; D uncertain. This receptor was taken from a woman aged 40-60 years with Graves disease. This material consisted of peripheral blood mononuclear cells (PBMCs), taken at new diagnosis, from a patient treated with antithyroid drugs. The CDR3 protein is CSATYGREEKLFF. The CDR3 DNA reads as TGCAGTGCGACTTATGGACGGGAAGAAAAACTGTTTTTT.